Listed here are 7 T cell receptor beta chains from one sample, sequenced in a study of T cells in women clearing cervical HPV infection. Only in-frame clones appear in the TCRdb table, and some are missing; sequencing was by immunoSEQ multiplex PCR. There are about 20,000 clones in the sample, with around 3.2% held by the top ten. Sequenced: blood buffy coat. The source of these receptors is a woman aged 18-70 years with a cervical HPV16 infection that either progressed to CIN3+ or cleared (not recorded which).

Points on this clone: The CDR3 goes on 3 residues after the read ends, and that part is filled in from the germline J gene. V is TRBV2 and J is TRBJ2-7, with TRBD1 matching 10 bases. Germline V gives CDR1 SNHLY, CDR2 FYNNEI. Losses at the gene ends were 1 base for V and 4 bases for J; bases not matched to a gene: 7. The CDR3 length is 16 residues. This chain's CDR3 is CASSEVRGQGSYEQYF. The sequenced CDR3 bases are TGTGCCAGCAGTGAAGTCCGGGGACAGGGGTCATACGAG.

Measured by frequency, this clone is medium-sized (0.01 to 0.1%). The missing CDR3 end, 3 residues past where the read stops, is filled in from the germline J gene. The chain joins TRBV30 to TRBJ2-2; 9 bases line up with TRBD1. Unmatched junction bases numbered 7, after V lost 2 bases and J lost 3 bases. This CDR3 contains 16 residues. The V gene's germline CDR1 is GTSNPN and CDR2 SVGIG (reference sequence). The sequenced part of the CDR3 DNA is TGTGCCTGGAGTAGGACAGGGGTCCATTACACCGGGGAG. This gives the protein CAWSRTGVHYTGE. Given in full, the CDR3 is CAWSRTGVHYTGELFF. Complete variable domain (other parts from reference TRBV30 and TRBJ2-2): SQTIHQWPATLVQPVGSPLSLECTVEGTSNPNLYWYRQAAGRGLQLLFYSVGIGQISSEVPQNLSASRPQDRQFILSSKKLLLSDSGFYLCAWSRTGVHYTGELFFGEGSRLTVL.

To note about this clone: Read data end 3 residues before the CDR3 end; the end is taken from the germline J gene. This sequence joins TRBV20-1 and TRBJ2-2; no firm D call. The CDR3 loop spans 14 amino acids. V was shortened by 3 bases and J by 4 bases, with 12 bases between the two germline ends. CDR1 is DFQATT and CDR2 is SNEGSKA in the germline V gene (reference sequence). The covered CDR3 bases are TGCAGTGCTAGTAACACGCGCGGCACCGGGGAG. Protein product: CSASNTRGTGE. The CDR3 in its entirety is CSASNTRGTGELFF.

Points on this clone: Read coverage stops 3 residues before the CDR3 terminus; the germline J gene supplies the remainder. The chain carries TRBV6-2 or TRBV6-3 and TRBJ1-2; D gene ambiguous. Germline CDR1 and CDR2: MNHEY and SVGEGT. The length of the CDR3 is 13 residues. V dropped 4 bases and J dropped 2 bases, with 8 bases sitting between them. The CDR3: CASSSQRNYGYTF. CDR3 DNA (partial): TGTGCCAGCAGTTCCCAGAGAAACTATGGC.

Comment on this clone: The read comes to an end 3 residues before the CDR3 does, leaving the germline J gene to fill in the end. The V call is TRBV20-1, the J call TRBJ2-6, with D maybe TRBD2 (5 bases). This CDR3 comprises 18 residues. In germline, CDR1 is DFQATT, CDR2 SNEGSKA (reference sequence). Trimming stripped 1 base from V and 0 bases from J, with 16 bases between. CDR3 DNA (partial): TGCAGTGCTAGAGTCAGGACGGACTTATTCTCTGGGGCCAACGTC. This gives the protein CSARVRTDLFSGANV. The CDR3 reads in full as CSARVRTDLFSGANVLTF.

Of note for this clone: The DNA ends 3 residues before the CDR3 does, and the rest of the CDR3 is filled in from the germline J gene. The chain is built from TRBV7-3 and TRBJ2-1, with D tentatively TRBD2 (5 bases). Trimming removed 1 base at V and 1 base at J, with 8 bases between. This CDR3 comprises 15 residues. CDR1 is SGHTA, CDR2 FQGTGA, per germline. CDR3 sequence reads: CASSLRSGSYNEQFF. CDR3 DNA (partial): TGTGCCAGCAGCTTAAGAAGCGGATCCTACAATGAG.

Points on this clone: The read stops 3 residues short of the end of the CDR3; the missing end is completed from the germline J gene. V and J are TRBV19 and TRBJ1-4; D might be TRBD1 (5 bases). Trimming removed 0 bases from V and 5 bases from J, with 22 bases in between. This CDR3 region has 19 residues. Germline V gives CDR1 LNHDA, CDR2 SQIVND (reference sequence). The sequenced part of the CDR3 DNA is TGTGCCAGTAGTATAGAACCCCCCCAGGGTGGAGGGTCGAATGAAAAA. Translated, it gives CASSIEPPQGGGSNEK. The full CDR3 is CASSIEPPQGGGSNEKLFF.